These 32 T cell receptor beta chains were sequenced from one sample in a study of blood T cell repertoires in COVID-19 (dated by TCRdb to 2020 to 2022). The library was generated by the immunoSEQ multiplex PCR assay. This is the immuneACCESS table as TCRdb keeps it, with only in-frame sequences that have V and J called. A part of the clones is gone; compared with another copy, unresolved V genes explain less than half, and the rest is unexplained. Counted in this sample were about 300,000 clones; 85% of them appeared once. Clones ranked in the top ten supply around 1.9% of the sample. Sample: PBMCs or T cells enriched from blood (not recorded which). The receptors derive from a woman under 40 who had been exposed to COVID-19.

This chain uses TRBV3-1 (or the pseudogene TRBV3-2) with TRBJ1-1; D is possibly TRBD1 (5 bases). The CDR3 is 13 amino acids. Germline CDR1 LGHDT, CDR2 YNNKEL (reference sequence). Here the CDR3 reads CRAYRVQDTEAFF. CDR3 bases: TGTCGCGCCTATAGAGTACAGGACACTGAAGCTTTCTTT.

The chain combines TRBV18 with TRBJ2-6; 9 bases map to TRBD1. Germline V gives CDR1 KGHSH, CDR2 LQKENI. The junction had 2 bases not matched to a gene; V was cut back by 2 bases and J by 0 bases. CDR3 length: 17 residues. The CDR3 DNA reads as TGTGCCAGCTCACCAGGGACAGGGCGCTCTGGGGCCAACGTCCTGACTTTC. This gives the protein CASSPGTGRSGANVLTF.

This chain joins TRBV14 and TRBJ1-2, with D possibly TRBD1 on 6 matching bases. Germline values: CDR1 SGHDN, CDR2 FVKESK. This CDR3 region has 13 residues. V dropped 5 bases and J dropped 4 bases, with 11 bases sitting between them. DNA of the CDR3: TGTGCCAGCAGCATACAGGGCGCCTATGGCTACACCTTC. Protein sequence: CASSIQGAYGYTF.

CDR3 region: CASSLESGPLYEQYF. DNA for the CDR3: TGCGCCAGCAGCTTGGAGTCAGGGCCTTTATACGAGCAGTACTTC. This rearrangement joins TRBV5-1 to TRBJ2-7; D perhaps matches TRBD1 (5 bases). Trimming stripped 0 bases from V and 4 bases from J, with 14 bases between. The CDR3 has 15 amino acids. The germline V gene has CDR1 SGHRS and CDR2 YFSETQ.

V usage is TRBV4-1 and J usage is TRBJ2-5; TRBD2 matches 11 bases. V was pared by 4 bases and J by 5 bases, with 18 bases of the junction left unmatched. This CDR3 spans 19 amino acids. Germline CDR1 reads MGHRA; CDR2 reads YSYEKL. The CDR3 region has the DNA TGCGCCAGCAGCCCTCGGGGTAGCGGGGGGGCCAACTCCGGGGAGACCCAGTACTTC. It encodes CASSPRGSGGANSGETQYF.

The CDR3 DNA follows: TGTGCCAGCAGCCCCTCGGGACAGGGAAATGAAAAACTGTTTTTT. This encodes CASSPSGQGNEKLFF. This chain joins TRBV27 and TRBJ1-4; 9 bases agree with TRBD1. CDR3 size: 15 residues. Germline CDR1 is MNHEY and CDR2 is SMNVEV (reference sequence). V shed 6 bases and J 5 bases; nucleotides not matched to a gene: 7.

V is TRBV6-2 or TRBV6-3 and J is TRBJ2-7; D remains unclear. Germline CDR1 reads MNHEY; CDR2 reads SVGEGT. V lost 4 bases to trimming and J lost 0 bases, with 7 bases between them. This CDR3 is 13 amino acids long. The CDR3 DNA follows: TGTGCCAGCAGTTTGAGGCTCTCCTACGAGCAGTACTTC. It encodes CASSLRLSYEQYF.

CDR3 coding DNA: TGTGCCAGCAGCGGGAAGGGGGCCTTTAGGTACACTGAAGCTTTCTTT. This sequence encodes CASSGKGAFRYTEAFF. The chain uses TRBV6-4 and TRBJ1-1, with TRBD1 identical over 7 bases. V was clipped by 6 bases and J by 3 bases; unmatched bases: 13. There are 16 residues in the CDR3. Looked up from germline, CDR1 is MRHNA and CDR2 is SNTAGT.

The chain employs TRBV2 and TRBJ1-2; TRBD1 aligns across 8 bases. The CDR3 is made up of 14 amino acids. Germline V CDR1 and CDR2: SNHLY, FYNNEI. The V segment lost 6 bases and the J segment 5 bases; nucleotides outside the gene matches: 8. DNA of the CDR3: TGTGCCAGCAGGATGACAGGGGAAGGGTATGGCTACACCTTC. This gives the protein CASRMTGEGYGYTF.

CDR3 sequence: CASSLRAGTYNEQFF. The CDR3 coding sequence is TGTGCCAGCAGTCTTAGGGCCGGGACCTACAATGAGCAGTTCTTC. This chain links TRBV11-2 with TRBJ2-1, with D perhaps TRBD2 (5 bases). The CDR3 length is 15 residues. CDR1 is SGHAT, CDR2 FQNNGV, per germline. Trimming took 6 bases from V and 2 from J, leaving 14 bases between them.

About this clone: One end of the junction varies from germline; a read error may be responsible. The rearrangement joins TRBV2 to TRBJ2-7; weak D call: TRBD1 (8 bases). CDR3 size: 12 residues. Germline-derived CDR1 and CDR2 are SNHLY and FYNNEI. CDR3: CASSEIEQGGDF. CDR3 DNA sequence: TGTGCCAGCAGTGAAATCGAACAGGGGGGGGACTTC. Full variable domain (remainder filled in from reference TRBV2 and TRBJ2-7): EPEVTQTPSHQVTQMGQEVILRCVPISNHLYFYWYRQILGQKVEFLVSFYNNEISEKSEIFDDQFSVERPDGSNFTLKIRSTKLEDSAMYFCASSEIEQGGDFGPGTRLTVT.

The chain couples TRBV7-9 to TRBJ1-5; the match to TRBD1 covers 12 bases. The CDR3 runs 17 residues. Germline CDR1 is SEHNR and CDR2 is FQNEAQ (reference sequence). V lost 5 bases to trimming and J lost 2 bases; unmatched junction nucleotides: 7. CDR3 region: CASSPGQGAVRNQPQHF. The CDR3 DNA reads as TGTGCCAGCAGCCCGGGACAGGGGGCAGTTCGCAATCAGCCCCAGCATTTT.

CDR3 in DNA: TGTGCCTGGACCTCCCCACCGGCTAGCGGGAGGGCTAGGGCGAGAGAGCAGTACTTC. This encodes CAWTSPPASGRARAREQYF. The chain has TRBV30 and TRBJ2-7; 12 nucleotides align to TRBD2. Per germline, CDR1 GTSNPN and CDR2 SVGIG (reference sequence). Unmatched junction bases numbered 23, after V lost 4 bases and J lost 7 bases. The CDR3 has 19 amino acids.

V is TRBV6-6 and J is TRBJ2-3, with 14 bases identical to TRBD2. Losses at the gene ends were 0 bases for V and 8 bases for J; bases not matched to a gene: 4. This CDR3 comprises 16 residues. The germline V gene has CDR1 MNHNY and CDR2 SVGAGI (reference sequence). CDR3 region: CASSYSTSGGAGTQYF. The DNA for the CDR3 is TGTGCCAGCAGTTACTCGACTAGCGGGGGGGCGGGTACGCAGTATTTT.

The J gene is TRBJ2-1, the V gene TRBV7-3, with 11 nucleotides matching TRBD1. This CDR3 is 16 amino acids long. CDR1 is SGHTA, CDR2 FQGTGA, per germline. Trimming at V came to 4 bases and at J to 4 bases, leaving 6 bases not matched to a gene. The CDR3 here is CASSSTDRGRYNEQFF. The CDR3 bases are TGTGCCAGCAGCTCCACGGACAGGGGGCGTTACAATGAGCAGTTCTTC.

Turning to this clone: The sample holds other DNA sequences that translate to the same CDR3. The chain combines TRBV19 with TRBJ2-7, with 9 bases lining up with TRBD2. The germline V gene has CDR1 LNHDA and CDR2 SQIVND (reference sequence). The CDR3 covers 14 residues. Trimming cost V 4 bases and J 5 bases; bases outside gene matches: 6. CDR3 coding DNA: TGTGCCAGTAGTACTAGCGGGAATTCCCACGAGCAGTACTTC. It is translated as CASSTSGNSHEQYF.

V gene TRBV28 combines with J gene TRBJ1-1; D is unresolved. Germline CDR1 is MDHEN and CDR2 is SYDVKM. V lost 2 bases, J lost 4 bases, and 8 bases lay in between. This CDR3 is 13 amino acids long. The CDR3 coding sequence is TGTGCCAGCAGTTTAATGTGGGCCACTGAAGCTTTCTTT. It encodes CASSLMWATEAFF.

This chain uses TRBV6-4 with TRBJ2-1; 7 nucleotides agree with TRBD2. Germline CDR1 MRHNA, CDR2 SNTAGT. The trim removed 0 bases at V and 0 bases at J, leaving 2 bases unmatched. The CDR3 has 16 residues. The CDR3 nucleotides read TGTGCCAGCAGTGACTCTGGGGGGGGCTCCTACAATGAGCAGTTCTTC. The encoded protein is CASSDSGGGSYNEQFF.

V usage is TRBV7-9 and J usage is TRBJ1-2; D gene ambiguous. V was cut by 2 bases and J by 2 bases, with 6 bases left in between. The CDR3 consists of 13 residues. Germline CDR1 reads SEHNR; CDR2 reads FQNEAQ (reference sequence). The CDR3 region has the DNA TGTGCCAGCAGCTTACTCCTGAACTATGGCTACACCTTC. Amino acid sequence: CASSLLLNYGYTF.

As concerns this clone: One junction end does not reproduce the germline sequence, and a read error may be involved. V gene TRBV28 combines with J gene TRBJ1-5; D may be TRBD1 (6 bases). Germline CDR1 MDHEN, CDR2 SYDVKM. CDR3 length: 18 amino acids. As DNA, the CDR3 is TGTGCCAGCACTTTAAGTGCAGGGGCAGGGTTTTACAATCAGCCCCAGCATTTT. Translated: CASTLSAGAGFYNQPQHF.

The V call is TRBV5-1, the J call TRBJ2-5; 9 nucleotides agree with TRBD1. CDR3 size: 19 residues. Trimming took 0 bases from V and 5 from J; bases not matched to a gene: 17. CDR1 and CDR2 from the germline V gene are SGHRS and YFSETQ. CDR3 bases: TGCGCCAGCAGCTTGGGTATCTTACAGGGGGCGCGTTCCGCGGAGACCCAGTACTTC. Residues: CASSLGILQGARSAETQYF.

The chain is built from TRBV4-1 and TRBJ2-5; D gene unclear. The length of the CDR3 is 17 residues. The germline V and J ends were trimmed by 4 bases and 5 bases, with 23 bases remaining between them. The V gene's germline CDR1 is MGHRA and CDR2 YSYEKL. In nucleotides, the CDR3 is TGCGCCAGCAGCCCACAAAGCACGAGGTATAGGTATGAGACCCAGTACTTC. Translating it yields CASSPQSTRYRYETQYF.

The CDR3 DNA reads as TGTGCCAGCAGTTTCCAAGCGGGTCCCACAGATACGCAGTATTTT. Protein sequence: CASSFQAGPTDTQYF. The V call is TRBV28, the J call TRBJ2-3, with a possible D match to TRBD2 (6 bases). The germline V gene has CDR1 MDHEN and CDR2 SYDVKM. The germline V and J ends were trimmed by 3 bases and 2 bases, with 12 bases remaining between them. This CDR3 comprises 15 residues.

CDR3 sequence: CASSLSGLTDTQYF. The CDR3 coding sequence is TGTGCCAGCAGCTTGAGCGGACTCACAGATACGCAGTATTTT. The chain has TRBV7-3 and TRBJ2-3, with a weak D call TRBD2 (5 bases). The germline CDR1 and CDR2 sequences are SGHTA and FQGTGA. The CDR3 loop spans 14 amino acids. The germline V and J ends were trimmed by 3 bases and 2 bases, with 9 bases remaining between them. Drawing the rest from reference TRBV7-3 and TRBJ2-3, the complete variable domain is GAGVSQTPSNKVTEKGKYVELRCDPISGHTALYWYRQSLGQGPEFLIYFQGTGAADDSGLPNDRFFAVRPEGSVSTLKIQRTERGDSAVYLCASSLSGLTDTQYFGPGTRLTVL.

A note on this clone: The same CDR3 also results from other DNA sequences found in this sample. The chain carries TRBV5-1 and TRBJ2-1; the match to TRBD2 covers 10 bases. The J segment lost 3 bases and the V segment lost 4 bases, leaving 1 base of the junction unmatched. This CDR3 comprises 14 residues. Germline loops: CDR1 SGHRS, CDR2 YFSETQ. The CDR3 DNA reads TGCGCCAGCAGCGCTAGCGGGGGCTACAATGAGCAGTTCTTC. Translating gives CASSASGGYNEQFF. The full variable domain, rest sourced from reference TRBV5-1 and TRBJ2-1, is KAGVTQTPRYLIKTRGQQVTLSCSPISGHRSVSWYQQTPGQGLQFLFEYFSETQRNKGNFPGRFSGRQFSNSRSEMNVSTLELGDSALYLCASSASGGYNEQFFGPGTRLTVL.

The V and J genes are TRBV2 and TRBJ1-1; a possible D gene is TRBD1 (6 bases). The V end lost 3 bases, the J end lost 2 bases, and 13 bases lay between the germline ends. There are 15 residues in the CDR3. Germline CDR1 is SNHLY and CDR2 is FYNNEI. This CDR3 is CASSDRQTGNTEAFF. In nucleotides, the CDR3 is TGTGCCAGCAGTGATCGACAGACAGGAAACACTGAAGCTTTCTTT.

This CDR3 reads CASGTGNSGNTIYF. CDR3 nucleotides: TGTGCCAGCGGTACAGGGAACTCTGGAAACACCATATATTTT. The genes are TRBV7-2 and TRBJ1-3, with D possibly being TRBD1 (6 bases). Germline values: CDR1 SGHTA, CDR2 FQGNSA. V lost 8 bases, J lost 0 bases, and 11 bases lay in between. The CDR3 length is 14 residues.

The chain uses TRBV5-6 and TRBJ2-5; 9 bases line up with TRBD2. In germline, CDR1 is SGHDT, CDR2 YYEEEE. The CDR3 runs to 15 residues. Trimming removed 2 bases from V and 4 bases from J; junction bases left unmatched: 6. The CDR3 is CASSLSREGRETQYF. CDR3 coding DNA: TGTGCCAGCAGCTTATCGCGGGAGGGCCGAGAGACCCAGTACTTC. Filled out from reference TRBV5-6 and TRBJ2-5, the complete variable domain reads DAGVTQSPTHLIKTRGQQVTLRCSPKSGHDTVSWYQQALGQGPQFIFQYYEEEERQRGNFPDRFSGHQFPNYSSELNVNALLLGDSALYLCASSLSREGRETQYFGPGTRLLVL.

The genes are TRBV2 and TRBJ1-2; TRBD1 might be the D (6 bases). Trimming cost V 6 bases and J 7 bases, with 15 bases left between them. The CDR3 consists of 13 residues. In germline, CDR1 is SNHLY, CDR2 FYNNEI. CDR3 in DNA: TGTGCCAGCAGGGACAGTTGGTTGGGTGGCTACACCTTC. Translated, it gives CASRDSWLGGYTF.

The gene calls are TRBV27 and TRBJ2-7; D ambiguous. CDR1 MNHEY and CDR2 SMNVEV come from the germline V gene (reference sequence). Between the trimmed V and J ends, which lost 3 bases and 2 bases, there was a span of 11 bases. The CDR3 has 14 amino acids. DNA for the CDR3: TGTGCCAGCAGTTTTAGGCTGGGCACCTACGAGCAGTACTTC. Translated, it gives CASSFRLGTYEQYF.

The rearrangement joins TRBV6-4 to TRBJ1-2, with TRBD1 as a possible D gene (6 bases). Germline-derived CDR1 and CDR2 are MRHNA and SNTAGT. The CDR3 length is 15 residues. Trimming took 4 bases from V and 2 from J, leaving 14 bases between them. CDR3 amino acids: CASSVSTGSNYGYTF. The CDR3, as DNA: TGTGCCAGCAGTGTTTCCACAGGGAGCAACTATGGCTACACCTTC.

The rearrangement links TRBV2 to TRBJ1-6; possibly TRBD1 for D (6 bases). The CDR3 is 14 residues long. Trimming stripped 6 bases from V and 9 bases from J, with 15 bases between. Germline V gene sequence: CDR1 SNHLY, CDR2 FYNNEI. The CDR3 DNA reads as TGTGCCAGCAGGGCCGGGACAAGTCGTTCACCCCTCCACTTT. It translates to CASRAGTSRSPLHF.